This T cell receptor (beta chain) derives from a study of blood T cells in healthy people across ages. Notes on the study in general: Roughly linear declines in TCR beta diversity per million T cells occurred with age. The long-lived group displayed more naive CD4+ cells, plus higher diversity, than the aged donors did. What prevented conclusive comparison of naive and antigen-experienced cells was that PBMCs were unsorted.

Germline V gene lookup returns CDR1 MNHEY and CDR2 SVGEGT. The CDR3 is made up of 15 amino acids. The V and J ends lost 3 bases and 0 bases, in that order; junction bases with no gene match: 2. PCR was performed a second time for 7 to 11 cycles using a sample-barcoded 5' primer and a J-beta primer mix. Paired-end reads containing CDR3 totaled no fewer than 2.5 million for each sample. From the 5' RACE reads, TCRdb called clonotypes with MiXCR, one entry per CDR3 protein. This sample has approximately 1.5 million distinct CDR3 sequences, with approximately 43% found just once. A remark on this clonotype: What it recognizes is unknown.

The sequence was obtained from a young woman in good health. Specimen: blood. The chain combines TRBV6-2 or TRBV6-3 with TRBJ2-7; TRBD2 agrees at 10 bases. CDR3 in amino acids: CASSYGTSASYEQYF. The CDR3 coding sequence is TGTGCCAGCAGTTATGGGACTAGCGCCTCCTACGAGCAGTACTTC.